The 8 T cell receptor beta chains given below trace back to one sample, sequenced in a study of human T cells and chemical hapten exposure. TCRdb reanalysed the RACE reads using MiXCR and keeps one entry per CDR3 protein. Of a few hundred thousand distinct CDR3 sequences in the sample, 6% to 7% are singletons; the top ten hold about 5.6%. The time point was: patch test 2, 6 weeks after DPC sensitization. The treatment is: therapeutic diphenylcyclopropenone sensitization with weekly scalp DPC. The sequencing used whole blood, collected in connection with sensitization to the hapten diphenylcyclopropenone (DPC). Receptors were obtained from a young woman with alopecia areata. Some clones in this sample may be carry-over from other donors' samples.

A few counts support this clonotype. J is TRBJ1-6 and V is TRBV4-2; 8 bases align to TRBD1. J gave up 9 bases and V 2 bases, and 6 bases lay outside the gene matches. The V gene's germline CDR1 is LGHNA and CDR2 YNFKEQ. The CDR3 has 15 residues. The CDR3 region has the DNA TGTGCCAGCAGCCAAACTACAGGGGGAATTTCACCCCTCCACTTT. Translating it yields CASSQTTGGISPLHF.

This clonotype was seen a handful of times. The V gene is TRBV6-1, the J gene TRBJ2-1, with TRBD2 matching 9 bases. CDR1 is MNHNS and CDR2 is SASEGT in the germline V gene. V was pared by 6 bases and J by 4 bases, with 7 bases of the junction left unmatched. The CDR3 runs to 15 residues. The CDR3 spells CASRVAGARYNEQFF. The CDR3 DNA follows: TGTGCCAGCAGGGTAGCGGGGGCGCGTTACAATGAGCAGTTCTTC.

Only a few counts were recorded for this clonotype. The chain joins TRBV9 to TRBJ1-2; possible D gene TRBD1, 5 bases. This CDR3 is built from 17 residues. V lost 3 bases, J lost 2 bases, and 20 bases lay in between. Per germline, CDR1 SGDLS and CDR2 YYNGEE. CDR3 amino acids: CASSASKDDRPNYGYTF. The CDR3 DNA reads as TGTGCCAGCAGCGCTTCAAAGGATGACAGACCCAACTATGGCTACACCTTC. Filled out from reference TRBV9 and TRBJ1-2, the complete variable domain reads DSGVTQTPKHLITATGQRVTLRCSPRSGDLSVYWYQQSLDQGLQFLIQYYNGEERAKGNILERFSAQQFPDLHSELNLSSLELGDSALYFCASSASKDDRPNYGYTFGSGTRLTVV.

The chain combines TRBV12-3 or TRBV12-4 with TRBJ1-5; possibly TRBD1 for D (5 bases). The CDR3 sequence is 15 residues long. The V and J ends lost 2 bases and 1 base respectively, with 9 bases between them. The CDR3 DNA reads TGTGCCAGCAGTTTAAGACAGTGGAGCAATCAGCCCCAGCATTTT. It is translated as CASSLRQWSNQPQHF.

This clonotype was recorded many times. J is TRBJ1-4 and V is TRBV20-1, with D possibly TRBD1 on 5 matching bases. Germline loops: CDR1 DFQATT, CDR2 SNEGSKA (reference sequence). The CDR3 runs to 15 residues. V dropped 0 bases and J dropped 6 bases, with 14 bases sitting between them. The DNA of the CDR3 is TGCAGTGCTAGAGACCTTATTCAGGGTCATGAAAAACTGTTTTTT. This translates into CSARDLIQGHEKLFF.

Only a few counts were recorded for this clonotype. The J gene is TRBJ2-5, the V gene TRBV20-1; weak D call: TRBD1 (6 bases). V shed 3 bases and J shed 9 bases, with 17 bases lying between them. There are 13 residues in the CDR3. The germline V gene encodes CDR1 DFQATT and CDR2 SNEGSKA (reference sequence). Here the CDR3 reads CSARLGTSGAQYF. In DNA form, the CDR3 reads TGCAGTGCTAGGCTGGGAACTTCAGGGGCCCAGTACTTC.

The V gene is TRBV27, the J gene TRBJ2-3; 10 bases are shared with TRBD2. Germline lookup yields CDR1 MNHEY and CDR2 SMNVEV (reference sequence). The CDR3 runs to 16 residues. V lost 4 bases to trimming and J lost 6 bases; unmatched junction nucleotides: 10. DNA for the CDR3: TGTGCCAGCAGTTCCCGGGTAGCGGGGGGATCGGATACGCAGTATTTT. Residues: CASSSRVAGGSDTQYF.

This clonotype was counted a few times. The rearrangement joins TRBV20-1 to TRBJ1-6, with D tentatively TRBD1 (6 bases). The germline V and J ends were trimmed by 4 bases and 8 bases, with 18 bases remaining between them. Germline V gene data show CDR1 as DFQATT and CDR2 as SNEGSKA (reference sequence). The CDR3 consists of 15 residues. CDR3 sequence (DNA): TGCAGTGCTACCAAGGGGGGCTTCACGGATTCACCCCTCCACTTT. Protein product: CSATKGGFTDSPLHF.